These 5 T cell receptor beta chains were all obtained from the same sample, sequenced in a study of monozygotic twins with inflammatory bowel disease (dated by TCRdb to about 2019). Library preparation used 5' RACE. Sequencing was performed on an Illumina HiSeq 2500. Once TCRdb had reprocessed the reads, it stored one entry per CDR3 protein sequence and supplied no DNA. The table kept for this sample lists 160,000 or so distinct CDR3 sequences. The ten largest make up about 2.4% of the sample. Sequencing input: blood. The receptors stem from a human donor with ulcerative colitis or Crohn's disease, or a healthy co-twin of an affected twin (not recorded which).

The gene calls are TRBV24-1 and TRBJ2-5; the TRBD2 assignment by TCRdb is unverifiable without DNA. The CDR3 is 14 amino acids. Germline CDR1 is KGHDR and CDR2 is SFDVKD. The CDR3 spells CSTSDDYAQETQYF.

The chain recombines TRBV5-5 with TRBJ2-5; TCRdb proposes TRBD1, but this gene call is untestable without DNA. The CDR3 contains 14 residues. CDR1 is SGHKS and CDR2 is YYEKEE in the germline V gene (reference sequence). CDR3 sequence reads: CASSLFGRGETQYF.

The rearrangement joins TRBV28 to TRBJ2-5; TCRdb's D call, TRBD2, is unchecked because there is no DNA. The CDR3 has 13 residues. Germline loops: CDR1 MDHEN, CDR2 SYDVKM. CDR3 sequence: CASSSSGEKTQYF.

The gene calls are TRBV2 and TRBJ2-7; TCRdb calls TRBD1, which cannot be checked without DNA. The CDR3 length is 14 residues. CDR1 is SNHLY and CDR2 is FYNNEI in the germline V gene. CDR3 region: CASSGQGGSYEQYF.

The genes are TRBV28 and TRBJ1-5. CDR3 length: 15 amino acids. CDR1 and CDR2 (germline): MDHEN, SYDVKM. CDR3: CASNPLSDSNQPQHF.